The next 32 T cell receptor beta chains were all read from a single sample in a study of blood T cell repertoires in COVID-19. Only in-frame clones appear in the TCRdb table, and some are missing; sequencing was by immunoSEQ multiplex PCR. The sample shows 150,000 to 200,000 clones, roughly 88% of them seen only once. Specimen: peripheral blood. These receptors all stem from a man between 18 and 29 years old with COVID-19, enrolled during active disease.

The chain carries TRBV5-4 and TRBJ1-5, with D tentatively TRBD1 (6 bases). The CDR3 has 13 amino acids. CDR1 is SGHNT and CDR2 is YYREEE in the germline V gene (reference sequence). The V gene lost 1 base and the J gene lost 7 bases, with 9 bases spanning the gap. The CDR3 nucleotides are TGTGCCAGCAGCTTGCAGGGGAACCAGCCCCAGCATTTT. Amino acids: CASSLQGNQPQHF.

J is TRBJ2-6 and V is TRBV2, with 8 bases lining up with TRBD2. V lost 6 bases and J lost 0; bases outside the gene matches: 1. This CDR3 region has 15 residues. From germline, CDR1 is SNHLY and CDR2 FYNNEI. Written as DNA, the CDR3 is TGTGCCAGCAGAGCGGGGGCCTCTGGGGCCAACGTCCTGACTTTC. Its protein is CASRAGASGANVLTF. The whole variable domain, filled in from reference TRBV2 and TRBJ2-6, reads EPEVTQTPSHQVTQMGQEVILRCVPISNHLYFYWYRQILGQKVEFLVSFYNNEISEKSEIFDDQFSVERPDGSNFTLKIRSTKLEDSAMYFCASRAGASGANVLTFGAGSRLTVL.

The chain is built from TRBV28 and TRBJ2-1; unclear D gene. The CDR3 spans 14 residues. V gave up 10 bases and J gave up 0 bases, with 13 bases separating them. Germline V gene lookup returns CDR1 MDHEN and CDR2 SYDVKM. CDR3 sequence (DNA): TGTGCCACCGACGACACTCTCTCCTACAATGAGCAGTTCTTC. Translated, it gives CATDDTLSYNEQFF.

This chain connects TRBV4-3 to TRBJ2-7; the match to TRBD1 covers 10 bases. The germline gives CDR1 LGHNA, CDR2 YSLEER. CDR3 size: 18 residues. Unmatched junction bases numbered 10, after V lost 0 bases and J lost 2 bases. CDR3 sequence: CASSQERRTGTGAYEQYF. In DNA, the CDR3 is TGCGCCAGCAGCCAAGAGAGGAGAACAGGGACAGGGGCCTACGAGCAGTACTTC.

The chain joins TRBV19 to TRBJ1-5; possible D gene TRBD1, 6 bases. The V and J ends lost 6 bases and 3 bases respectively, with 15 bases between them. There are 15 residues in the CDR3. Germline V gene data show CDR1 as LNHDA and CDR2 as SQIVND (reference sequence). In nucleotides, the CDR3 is TGTGCCAGTAGGCCGACAGGTTCTTACAATCAGCCCCAGCATTTT. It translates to CASRPTGSYNQPQHF.

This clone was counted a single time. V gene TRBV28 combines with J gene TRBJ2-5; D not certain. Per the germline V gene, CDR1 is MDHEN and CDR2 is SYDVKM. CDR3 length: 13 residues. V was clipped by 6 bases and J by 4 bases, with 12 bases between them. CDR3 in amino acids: CASSFPGAETQYF. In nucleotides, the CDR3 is TGTGCCAGCAGCTTCCCGGGTGCAGAGACCCAGTACTTC.

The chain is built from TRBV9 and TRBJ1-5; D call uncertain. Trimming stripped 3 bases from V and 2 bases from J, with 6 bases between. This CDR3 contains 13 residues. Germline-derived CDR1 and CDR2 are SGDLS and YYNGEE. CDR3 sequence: CASSARGNQPQHF. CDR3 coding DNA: TGTGCCAGCAGCGCACGGGGCAATCAGCCCCAGCATTTT.

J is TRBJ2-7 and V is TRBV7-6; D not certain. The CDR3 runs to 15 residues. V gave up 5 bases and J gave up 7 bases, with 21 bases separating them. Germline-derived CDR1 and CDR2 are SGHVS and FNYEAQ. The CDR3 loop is CASSPALDSPWEQYF. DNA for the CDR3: TGTGCCAGCAGCCCCGCTTTAGATAGTCCTTGGGAGCAGTACTTC.

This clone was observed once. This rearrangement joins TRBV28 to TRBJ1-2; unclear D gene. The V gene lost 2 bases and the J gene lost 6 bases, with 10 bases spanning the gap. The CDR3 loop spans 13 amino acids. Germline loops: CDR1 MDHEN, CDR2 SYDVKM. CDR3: CASSLPGKDGYTF. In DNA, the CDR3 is TGTGCCAGCAGTTTACCGGGGAAGGATGGCTACACCTTC.

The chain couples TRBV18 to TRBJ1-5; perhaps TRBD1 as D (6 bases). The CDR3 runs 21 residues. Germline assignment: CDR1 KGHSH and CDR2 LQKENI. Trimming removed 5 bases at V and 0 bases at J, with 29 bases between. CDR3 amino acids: CASSSKPLDSVNGGSNQPQHF. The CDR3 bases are TGTGCCAGCTCATCCAAACCCCTGGACAGCGTAAACGGAGGTAGCAATCAGCCCCAGCATTTT.

The CDR3, as DNA: TGCAGCGTTGAAGACCCTCTCCTAGGCTACACCTTC. Its protein product is CSVEDPLLGYTF. The rearrangement links TRBV29-1 to TRBJ1-2, with D unresolved. Trimming removed 0 bases at V and 8 bases at J, with 10 bases between. Germline values: CDR1 SQVTM, CDR2 ANQGSEA. This CDR3 comprises 12 residues. The variable domain in full, completed from reference TRBV29-1 and TRBJ1-2, reads SAVISQKPSRDICQRGTSLTIQCQVDSQVTMMFWYRQQPGQSLTLIATANQGSEATYESGFVIDKFPISRPNLTFSTLTVSNMSPEDSSIYLCSVEDPLLGYTFGSGTRLTVV.

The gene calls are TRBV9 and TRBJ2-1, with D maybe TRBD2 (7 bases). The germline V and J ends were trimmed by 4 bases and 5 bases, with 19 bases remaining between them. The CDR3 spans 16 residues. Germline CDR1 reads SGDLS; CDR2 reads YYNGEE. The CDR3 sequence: CASSPGASGSHNEQFF. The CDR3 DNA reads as TGTGCCAGCAGCCCGGGGGCTAGCGGATCACACAATGAGCAGTTCTTC.

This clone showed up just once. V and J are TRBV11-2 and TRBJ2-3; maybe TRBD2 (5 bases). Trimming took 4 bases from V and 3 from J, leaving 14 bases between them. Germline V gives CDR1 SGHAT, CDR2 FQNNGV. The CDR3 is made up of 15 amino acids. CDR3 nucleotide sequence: TGTGCCAGCAGCTCGAGGGTTGTATTTACAGATACGCAGTATTTT. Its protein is CASSSRVVFTDTQYF.

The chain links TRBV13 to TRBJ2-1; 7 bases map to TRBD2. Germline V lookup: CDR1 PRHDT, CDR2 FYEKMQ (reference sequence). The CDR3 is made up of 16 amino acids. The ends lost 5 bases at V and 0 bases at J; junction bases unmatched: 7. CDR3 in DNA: TGTGCCAGCAGCAGGTCGGCTAGCGGCTCCTACAATGAGCAGTTCTTC. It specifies CASSRSASGSYNEQFF.

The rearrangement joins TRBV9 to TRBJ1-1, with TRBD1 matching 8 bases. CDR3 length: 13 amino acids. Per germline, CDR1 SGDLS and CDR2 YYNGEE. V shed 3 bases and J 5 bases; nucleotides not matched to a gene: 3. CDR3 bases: TGTGCCAGCAGCGCCACAGGGGGGACTGAAGCTTTCTTT. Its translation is CASSATGGTEAFF.

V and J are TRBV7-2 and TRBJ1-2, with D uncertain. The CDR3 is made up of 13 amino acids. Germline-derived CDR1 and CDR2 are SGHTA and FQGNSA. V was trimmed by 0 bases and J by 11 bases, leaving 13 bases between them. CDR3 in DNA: TGTGCCAGCAGCTTAGCTGGCCCGTTTCAATACACCTTC. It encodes CASSLAGPFQYTF.

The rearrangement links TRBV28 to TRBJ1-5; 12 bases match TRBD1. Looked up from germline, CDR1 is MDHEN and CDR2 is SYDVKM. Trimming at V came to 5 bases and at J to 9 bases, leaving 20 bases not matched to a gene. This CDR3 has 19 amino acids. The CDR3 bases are TGTGCCAGCAGTCCCCCGTCACACCTCGGGACAGGGGGCCTCCGGCCCCAGCATTTT. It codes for CASSPPSHLGTGGLRPQHF.

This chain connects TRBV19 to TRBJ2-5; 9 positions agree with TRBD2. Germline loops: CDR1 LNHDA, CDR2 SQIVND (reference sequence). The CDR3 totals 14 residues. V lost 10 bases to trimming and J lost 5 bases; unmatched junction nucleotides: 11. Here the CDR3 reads CATGIAGVGETQYF. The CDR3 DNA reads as TGTGCCACTGGGATAGCGGGAGTCGGGGAGACCCAGTACTTC.

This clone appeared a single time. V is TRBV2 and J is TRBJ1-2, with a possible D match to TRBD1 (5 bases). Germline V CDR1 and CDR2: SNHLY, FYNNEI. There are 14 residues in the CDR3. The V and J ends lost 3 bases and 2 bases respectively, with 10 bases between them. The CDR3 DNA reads TGTGCCAGCAGTGATACAGGCTTCAACTATGGCTACACCTTC. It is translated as CASSDTGFNYGYTF. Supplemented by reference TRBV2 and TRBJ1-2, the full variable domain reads EPEVTQTPSHQVTQMGQEVILRCVPISNHLYFYWYRQILGQKVEFLVSFYNNEISEKSEIFDDQFSVERPDGSNFTLKIRSTKLEDSAMYFCASSDTGFNYGYTFGSGTRLTVV.

The CDR3 nucleotides read TGTGCCAGCAGCTACGTCGTGGGGGGTCGGTATGGCTACACCTTC. Translation: CASSYVVGGRYGYTF. The V call is TRBV7-8, the J call TRBJ1-2, with D maybe TRBD1 (5 bases). The ends were cut back, 4 bases at V and 5 bases at J, with 17 bases in the middle. The CDR3 is 15 residues long. Germline assignment: CDR1 SGHVS and CDR2 FQNEAQ.

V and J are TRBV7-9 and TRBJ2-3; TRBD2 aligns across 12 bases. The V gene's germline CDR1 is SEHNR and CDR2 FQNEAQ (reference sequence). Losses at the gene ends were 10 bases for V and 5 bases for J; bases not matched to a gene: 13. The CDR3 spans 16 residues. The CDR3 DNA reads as TGTGCCATCTACTCAATCCTAGCGGGAGGGGTAGATACGCAGTATTTT. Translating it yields CAIYSILAGGVDTQYF.

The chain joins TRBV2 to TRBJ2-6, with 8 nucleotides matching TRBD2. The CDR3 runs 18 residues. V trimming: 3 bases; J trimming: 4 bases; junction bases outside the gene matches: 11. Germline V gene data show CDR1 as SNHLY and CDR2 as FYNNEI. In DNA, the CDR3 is TGTGCCAGCAGTGATTCTCCCGGGGGGGACGGAGGGGCCAACGTCCTGACTTTC. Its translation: CASSDSPGGDGGANVLTF. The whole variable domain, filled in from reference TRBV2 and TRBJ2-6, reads EPEVTQTPSHQVTQMGQEVILRCVPISNHLYFYWYRQILGQKVEFLVSFYNNEISEKSEIFDDQFSVERPDGSNFTLKIRSTKLEDSAMYFCASSDSPGGDGGANVLTFGAGSRLTVL.

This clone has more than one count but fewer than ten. The chain's CDR3 is CAISPGEVNQPQHF. For the CDR3, the DNA is TGTGCCATCAGTCCGGGAGAAGTGAATCAGCCCCAGCATTTT. The gene calls are TRBV10-3 and TRBJ1-5; D gene ambiguous. V gave up 5 bases and J gave up 4 bases, with 12 bases separating them. This CDR3 region has 14 residues. Germline V gene lookup returns CDR1 ENHRY and CDR2 SYGVKD.

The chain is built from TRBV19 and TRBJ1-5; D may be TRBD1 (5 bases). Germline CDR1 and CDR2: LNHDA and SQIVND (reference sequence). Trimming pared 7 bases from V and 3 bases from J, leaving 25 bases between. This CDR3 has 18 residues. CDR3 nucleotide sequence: TGTGCCAGTACCAAGAAGGGGAACAGGCAGGCCCTCAATCAGCCCCAGCATTTT. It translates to CASTKKGNRQALNQPQHF.

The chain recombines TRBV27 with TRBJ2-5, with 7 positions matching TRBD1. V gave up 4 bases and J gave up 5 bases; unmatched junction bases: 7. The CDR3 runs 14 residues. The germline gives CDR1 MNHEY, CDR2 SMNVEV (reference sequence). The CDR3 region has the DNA TGTGCCAGCAGTTACCGGGACAGCCAGGAGACCCAGTACTTC. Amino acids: CASSYRDSQETQYF.

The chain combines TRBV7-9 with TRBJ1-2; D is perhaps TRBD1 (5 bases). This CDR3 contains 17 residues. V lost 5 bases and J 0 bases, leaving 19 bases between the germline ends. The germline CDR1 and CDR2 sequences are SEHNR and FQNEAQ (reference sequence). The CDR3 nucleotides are TGTGCCAGCAGCCACCGGGCCTCGGAAGGGGCTAACTATGGCTACACCTTC. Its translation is CASSHRASEGANYGYTF.

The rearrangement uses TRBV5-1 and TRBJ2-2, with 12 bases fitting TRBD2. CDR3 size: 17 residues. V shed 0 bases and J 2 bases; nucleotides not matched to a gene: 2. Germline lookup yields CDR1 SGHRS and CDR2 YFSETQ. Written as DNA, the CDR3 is TGCGCCAGCAGCTTGGGACTAGCGGGGGCCAACACCGGGGAGCTGTTTTTT. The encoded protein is CASSLGLAGANTGELFF.

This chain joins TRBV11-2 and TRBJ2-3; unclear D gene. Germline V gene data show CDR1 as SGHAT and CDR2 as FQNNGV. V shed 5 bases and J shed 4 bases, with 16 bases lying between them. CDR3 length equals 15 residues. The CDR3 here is CASSRRLPQPDTQYF. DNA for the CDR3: TGTGCCAGCAGCCGCCGACTCCCCCAGCCAGATACGCAGTATTTT.

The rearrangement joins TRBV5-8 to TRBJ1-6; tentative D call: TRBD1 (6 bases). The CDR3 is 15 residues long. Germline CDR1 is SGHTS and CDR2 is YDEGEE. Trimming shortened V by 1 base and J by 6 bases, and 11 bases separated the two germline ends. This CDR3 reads CASSLMARGNSPLHF. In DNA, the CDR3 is TGTGCCAGCAGCTTGATGGCCAGGGGTAATTCACCCCTCCACTTT.

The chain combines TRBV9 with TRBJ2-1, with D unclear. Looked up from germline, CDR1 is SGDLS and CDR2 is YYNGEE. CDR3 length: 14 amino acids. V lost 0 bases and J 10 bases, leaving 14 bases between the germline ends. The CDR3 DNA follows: TGTGCCAGCAGCGTAGGTGGTAGCTCGGAGGAGCAGTTCTTC. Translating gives CASSVGGSSEEQFF.

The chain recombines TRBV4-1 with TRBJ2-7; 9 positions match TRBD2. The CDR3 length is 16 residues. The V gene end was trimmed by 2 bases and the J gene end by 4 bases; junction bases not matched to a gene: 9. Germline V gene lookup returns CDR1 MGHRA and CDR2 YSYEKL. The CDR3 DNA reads TGCGCCAGCAGCCAAAGTCAGACTAGCGGTTATTACGAGCAGTACTTC. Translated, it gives CASSQSQTSGYYEQYF.

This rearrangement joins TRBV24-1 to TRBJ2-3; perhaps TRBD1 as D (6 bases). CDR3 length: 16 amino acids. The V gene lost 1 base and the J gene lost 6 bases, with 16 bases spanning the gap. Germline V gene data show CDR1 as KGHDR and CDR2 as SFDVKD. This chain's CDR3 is CATSDLGTSNQDTQYF. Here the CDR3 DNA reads TGTGCCACCAGTGATTTAGGGACAAGCAATCAGGATACGCAGTATTTT.